This record looks at one T cell receptor beta chain sequence and its context. This entry is derived from a study of shared clonotypes between healthy human individuals. Method: immunoSEQ multiplex PCR; TCRdb's copy keeps in-frame clones and lacks some. In the table there are roughly 2 million clones, approximately 95% of which are singletons. The CDR3 is 16 residues long. This receptor was identified in a man younger than 35 in good health. V gene TRBV21-1 combines with J gene TRBJ2-7; TRBD2 is the table's D call, not checked against the DNA. TRBV21-1 is flagged as a pseudogene. The sequenced material came from naive CD4+ T cells sorted from blood. Subset of the sample: CD45RA+ positively selected. The CDR3 DNA sequence: TGTGCCAGCAAGAAGTCTCAGGAGGGACTAGCGTGCGAGCAGTACTTC. It yields the protein CASKKSQEGLACEQYF.